Each of the 8 T cell receptor beta chains below was sequenced from the same sample in a study of response to subunit inactivated influenza vaccine. MiXCR, run by TCRdb on the RT-PCR reads, gives a single entry per CDR3 protein. The data contain hundreds of thousands of distinct CDR3 sequences, about 25% of them singletons. Sequencing used CD4+ T cells sorted from PBMCs, obtained roughly 5 days after vaccination. These receptors originate from a middle-aged man who received an inactivated influenza vaccine.

The chain is built from TRBV20-1 and TRBJ2-5; 9 bases are a match to TRBD2. J gave up 1 base and V 5 bases, and 17 bases lay outside the gene matches. The CDR3 is made up of 18 amino acids. CDR1 and CDR2 (germline): DFQATT, SNEGSKA (reference sequence). The DNA of the CDR3 is TGCAGTGCTTCCGGCGACGGAGCGGGGGGCTTTGCCCAAGAGACCCAGTACTTC. Translation: CSASGDGAGGFAQETQYF.

This clonotype was detected a few times. CDR3 sequence (DNA): TGCAGTGCTGTAAGGGACAATAGCAATCAGCCCCAGCATTTT. The encoded protein is CSAVRDNSNQPQHF. The chain has TRBV20-1 and TRBJ1-5, with D perhaps matching TRBD1 (6 bases). Trimming left V 5 bases short and J 0 bases short, with 11 bases between. In germline, CDR1 is DFQATT, CDR2 SNEGSKA (reference sequence). The CDR3 consists of 14 residues.

The rearrangement uses TRBV7-9 and TRBJ2-1; 12 bases are a match to TRBD2. Germline V gene data show CDR1 as SEHNR and CDR2 as FQNEAQ (reference sequence). V shed 5 bases, J shed 0 bases, and the junction held 2 bases outside the gene matches. This CDR3 comprises 16 residues. The CDR3 sequence: CASSMTSGSSYNEQFF. Written as DNA, the CDR3 is TGTGCCAGCAGCATGACTAGCGGGAGCTCCTACAATGAGCAGTTCTTC.

The rearrangement uses TRBV20-1 and TRBJ2-7, with unresolved D. CDR1 DFQATT and CDR2 SNEGSKA come from the germline V gene (reference sequence). Trimming removed 2 bases at V and 2 bases at J, with 13 bases between. This CDR3 region has 14 residues. In nucleotides, the CDR3 is TGCAGTGCTAGAAGAATGCAGAAAGCCTACGAGCAGTACTTC. Translation gives CSARRMQKAYEQYF.

This clonotype has a single count. The V call is TRBV5-1, the J call TRBJ2-3, with D unclear. The length of the CDR3 is 14 residues. Germline assignment: CDR1 SGHRS and CDR2 YFSETQ. Trimming left V 2 bases short and J 5 bases short, with 12 bases between. CDR3 in DNA: TGCGCCAGCAGCTTACATGACCGTAGAGATACGCAGTATTTT. Translated: CASSLHDRRDTQYF.

The chain couples TRBV29-1 to TRBJ1-1; TRBD1 agrees at 8 bases. The CDR3 covers 12 residues. The germline V gene has CDR1 SQVTM and CDR2 ANQGSEA. The junction had 4 bases not matched to a gene; V was cut back by 7 bases and J by 3 bases. The CDR3 nucleotides read TGCAGCGGTACAGGGGGTGACACTGAAGCTTTCTTT. This codes for CSGTGGDTEAFF.

The chain has TRBV12-3 or TRBV12-4 and TRBJ2-5, with 7 bases lining up with TRBD2. The trim removed 7 bases at V and 5 bases at J, leaving 4 bases unmatched. CDR3 length equals 12 residues. The CDR3 DNA reads as TGTGCCAGCACTAGCGGTTATGAGACCCAGTACTTC. Protein: CASTSGYETQYF.

This chain joins TRBV21-1 and TRBJ1-5; the D call in the table, TRBD1, was not verified against the DNA. TRBV21-1 is noted as a pseudogene. The CDR3 runs to 17 residues. The CDR3 is CASSKGGSDFSNQPQHF. CDR3 sequence (DNA): TGTGCCAGCAGCAAAGGGGGCTCGGATTTTAGCAATCAGCCCCAGCATTTT.